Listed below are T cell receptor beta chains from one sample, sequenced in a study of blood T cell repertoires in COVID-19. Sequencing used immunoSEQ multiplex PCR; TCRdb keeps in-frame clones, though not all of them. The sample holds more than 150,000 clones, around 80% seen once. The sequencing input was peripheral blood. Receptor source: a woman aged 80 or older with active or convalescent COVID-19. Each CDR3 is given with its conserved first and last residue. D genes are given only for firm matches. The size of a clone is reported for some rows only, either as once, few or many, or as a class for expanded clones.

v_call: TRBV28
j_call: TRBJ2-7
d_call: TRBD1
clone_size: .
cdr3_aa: CASSFEQGRRSEQYF
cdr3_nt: TGTGCCAGCAGTTTCGAACAGGGGAGAAGGTCCGAGCAGTACTTC

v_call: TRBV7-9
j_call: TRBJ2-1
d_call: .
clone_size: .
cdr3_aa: CASSLAGGHNEQFF
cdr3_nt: TGTGCCAGCAGCTTAGCGGGGGGTCACAATGAGCAGTTCTTC

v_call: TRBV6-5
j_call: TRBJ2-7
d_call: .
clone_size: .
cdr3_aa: CASSYREHSYEQYF
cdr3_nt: TGTGCCAGCAGTTACCGGGAGCACTCCTACGAGCAGTACTTC

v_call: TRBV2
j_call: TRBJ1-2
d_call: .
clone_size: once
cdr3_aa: CASSPVRGDGYTF
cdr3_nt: TGTGCCAGCAGCCCCGTCCGGGGAGATGGCTACACCTTC

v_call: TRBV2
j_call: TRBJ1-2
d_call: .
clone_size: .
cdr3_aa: CASSEAPIYNYGYTF
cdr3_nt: TGTGCCAGCAGTGAAGCGCCCATCTATAACTATGGCTACACCTTC

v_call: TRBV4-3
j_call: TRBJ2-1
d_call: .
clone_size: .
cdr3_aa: CASSQGSVSRRGNEQFF
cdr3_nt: TGCGCCAGCAGCCAAGGATCGGTCTCTAGACGAGGGAATGAGCAGTTCTTC

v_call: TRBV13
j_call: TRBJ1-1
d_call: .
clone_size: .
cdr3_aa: CASSLGRKQNTEAFF
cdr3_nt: TGTGCCAGCAGCTTAGGCAGAAAACAGAACACTGAAGCTTTCTTT

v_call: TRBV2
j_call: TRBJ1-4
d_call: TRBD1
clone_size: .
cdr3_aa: CASKGGTANEKLFF
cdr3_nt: TGTGCCAGCAAGGGCGGGACAGCTAATGAAAAACTGTTTTTT

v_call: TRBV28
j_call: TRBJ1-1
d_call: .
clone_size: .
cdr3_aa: CASSSGYANTEAFF
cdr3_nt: TGTGCCAGCAGTTCGGGGTACGCGAACACTGAAGCTTTCTTT

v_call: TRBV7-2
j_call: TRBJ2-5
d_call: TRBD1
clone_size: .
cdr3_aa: CASSLNRGQETQYF
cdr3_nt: TGTGCCAGCAGCCTAAACAGGGGGCAAGAGACCCAGTACTTC

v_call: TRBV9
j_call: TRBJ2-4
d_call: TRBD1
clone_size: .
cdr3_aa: CASSADRESDIQYF
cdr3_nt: TGTGCCAGCAGCGCAGACAGGGAATCGGACATTCAGTACTTC

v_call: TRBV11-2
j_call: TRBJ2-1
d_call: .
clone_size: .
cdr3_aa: CASSSERNYNEQFF
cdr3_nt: TGTGCCAGCAGCTCAGAGCGGAACTACAATGAGCAGTTCTTC

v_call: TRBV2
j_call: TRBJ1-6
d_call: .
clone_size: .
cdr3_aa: CASRRTTPYNSPLHF
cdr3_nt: TGTGCCAGCAGGAGGACAACCCCCTATAATTCACCCCTCCACTTT

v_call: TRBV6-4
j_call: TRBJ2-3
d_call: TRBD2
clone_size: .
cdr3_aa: CASSDHGGLKTDTQYF
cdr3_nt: TGTGCCAGCAGTGACCACGGGGGGTTGAAAACAGATACGCAGTATTTT

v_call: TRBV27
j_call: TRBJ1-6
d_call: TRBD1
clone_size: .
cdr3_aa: CASSLSVAGGFSPLHF
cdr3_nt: TGTGCCAGCAGTTTATCGGTTGCAGGGGGCTTTTCACCCCTCCACTTT

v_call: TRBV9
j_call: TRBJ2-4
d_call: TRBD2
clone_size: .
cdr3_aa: CASSVGGGQNIQYF
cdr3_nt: TGTGCCAGCAGCGTAGGCGGGGGGCAAAACATTCAGTACTTC

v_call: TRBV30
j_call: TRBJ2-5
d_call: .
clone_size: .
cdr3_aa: CAWSVGGSETQYF
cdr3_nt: TGTGCCTGGAGTGTAGGGGGATCCGAGACCCAGTACTTC

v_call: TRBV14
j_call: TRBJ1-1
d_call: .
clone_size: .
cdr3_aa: CASSRVPNTEAFF
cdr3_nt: TGTGCCAGCAGCCGAGTCCCAAACACTGAAGCTTTCTTT

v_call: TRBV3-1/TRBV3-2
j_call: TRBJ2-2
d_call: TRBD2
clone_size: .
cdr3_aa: CASSRTGTSAGGELFF
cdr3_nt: TGTGCCAGCAGCCGTACCGGGACTAGCGCCGGCGGGGAGCTGTTTTTT

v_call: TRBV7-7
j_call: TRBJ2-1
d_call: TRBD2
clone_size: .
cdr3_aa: CASSPQVLAGYNEQFF
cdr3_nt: TGTGCTAGCAGCCCACAGGTGCTAGCGGGCTACAATGAGCAGTTCTTC

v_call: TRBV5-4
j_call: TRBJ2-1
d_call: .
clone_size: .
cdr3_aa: CASSLGLATGNEQFF
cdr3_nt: TGTGCCAGCAGCTTGGGCCTAGCCACGGGCAATGAGCAGTTCTTC

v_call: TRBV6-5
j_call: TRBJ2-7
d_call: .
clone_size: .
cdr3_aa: CASSSPYEQYF
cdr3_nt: TGTGCCAGCAGTTCCCCGTACGAGCAGTACTTC

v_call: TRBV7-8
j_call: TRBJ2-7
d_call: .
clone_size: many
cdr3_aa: CASSPRGSYEQYF
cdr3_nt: TGTGCCAGCAGCCCCCGGGGCTCCTACGAGCAGTACTTC

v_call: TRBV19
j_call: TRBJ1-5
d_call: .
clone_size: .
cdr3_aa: CASSLQGLGGSNQPQHF
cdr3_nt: TGTGCCAGTAGTCTACAGGGTCTTGGGGGTTCAAATCAGCCCCAGCATTTT

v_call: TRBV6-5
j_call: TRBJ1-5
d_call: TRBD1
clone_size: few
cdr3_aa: CASSSSGTGDQPQHF
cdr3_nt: TGTGCCAGCAGTTCCTCCGGGACAGGGGATCAGCCCCAGCATTTT

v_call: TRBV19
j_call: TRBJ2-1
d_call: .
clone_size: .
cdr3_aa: CASTPPGHNRREQFF
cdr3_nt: TGTGCCAGTACCCCACCAGGCCACAACCGGCGTGAGCAGTTCTTC

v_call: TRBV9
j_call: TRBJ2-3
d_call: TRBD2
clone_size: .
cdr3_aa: CASSAPKTSGGAGSTDTQYF
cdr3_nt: TGTGCCAGCAGCGCACCAAAGACTAGCGGGGGGGCAGGCTCAACAGATACGCAGTATTTT

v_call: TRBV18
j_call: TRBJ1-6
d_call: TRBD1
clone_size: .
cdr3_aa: CASSPPKGQGGSPLHF
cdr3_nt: TGTGCCAGCTCACCACCCAAGGGACAGGGGGGTTCACCCCTCCACTTT

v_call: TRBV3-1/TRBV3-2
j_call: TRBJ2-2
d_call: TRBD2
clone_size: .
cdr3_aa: CASSWEGTGELFF
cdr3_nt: TGTGCCAGCAGCTGGGAGGGGACCGGGGAGCTGTTTTTT

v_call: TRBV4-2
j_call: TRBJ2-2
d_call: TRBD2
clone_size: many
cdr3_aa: CASSQDGEGRGGELFF
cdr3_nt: TGTGCCAGCAGCCAAGATGGGGAGGGGCGCGGCGGGGAGCTGTTTTTT

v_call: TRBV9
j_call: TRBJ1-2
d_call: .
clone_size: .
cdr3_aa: CASSVVGADYGYTF
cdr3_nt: TGTGCCAGCAGCGTAGTTGGTGCGGACTATGGCTACACCTTC

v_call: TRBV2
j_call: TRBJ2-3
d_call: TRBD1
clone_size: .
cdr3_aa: CASSEQGQGADTQYF
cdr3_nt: TGTGCCAGCAGTGAACAAGGACAGGGGGCAGATACGCAGTATTTT

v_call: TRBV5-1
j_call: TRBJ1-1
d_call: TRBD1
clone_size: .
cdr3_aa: CASSRGQGELAFF
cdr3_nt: TGCGCCAGCAGCCGTGGACAGGGGGAGTTAGCTTTCTTT

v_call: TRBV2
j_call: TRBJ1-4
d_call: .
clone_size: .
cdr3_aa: CASSEGYPPLGEKLFF
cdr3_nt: TGTGCCAGCAGTGAAGGGTACCCCCCACTCGGTGAAAAACTGTTTTTT

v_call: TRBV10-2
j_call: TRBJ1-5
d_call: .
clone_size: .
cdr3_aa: CATKQGVEPQHF
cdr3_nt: TGCGCCACGAAGCAGGGTGTCGAGCCCCAGCATTTT